This TCR beta chain appears in the sequencing data of a study of beta chain features in type 1 diabetes. Study-level results: Shorter TCRB CDR3s, moderately but significantly so, marked every one of the four CD4+ subsets in Type 1 diabetes patients.

All of the isolated RNA was reverse transcribed, so expressed TCRB transcripts were sequenced. Produced via immunoSEQ multiplex PCR; TCRdb's table is partial and in-frame only. The data contain 55,000 to 80,000 clones, about 50% of them singletons. Germline lookup yields CDR1 SGDLS and CDR2 YYNGEE. This CDR3 has 16 amino acids. V dropped 5 bases and J dropped 4; count of bases not matched to a gene: 7. Regarding this clone: Its target is not known.

The sample consisted of central memory CD4+ T cells from blood. The clonotype comes from a man aged 25-45 years with type 1 diabetes. The V call is TRBV9, the J call TRBJ2-1, with TRBD2 matching over 12 bases. The CDR3 nucleotides read TGTGCCAGCAGTACCCTAGCGGGGGGGCCGTACAATGAGCAGTTCTTC. This encodes CASSTLAGGPYNEQFF.